This TCR beta chain was captured in a study of shared clonotypes between healthy human individuals. For the study at large: The donor pool was made up of two women and three men aged 18 to 49. Study-level points and caveats: Across subsets, estimated richness was generally greater for naive than for memory populations. Generation of non-shared clonotypes was less probable than generation of clonotypes shared by all four donors.

Each sorted subset replicate got 200 ng genomic DNA, roughly 33,000 genomes. Assay: immunoSEQ multiplex PCR; the TCRdb copy retains only in-frame clones and omits some. Among approximately 2,000,000 clones listed, roughly 95% were seen once. Selected positively for CCR7 and CD45RO-negative, naive CD8 cells excluded terminally differentiated effector memory CD45RA+ cells. About this clone: What it binds is not known.

Germline V gene sequence: CDR1 MNHEY, CDR2 SMNVEV (reference sequence). The ends were cut back, 3 bases at V and 2 bases at J, with 11 bases in the middle. The CDR3 totals 14 residues. V usage is TRBV27 and J usage is TRBJ2-7, with D maybe TRBD1 (6 bases). Input material: naive CD8+ T cells from PBMCs. The source is a man younger than 30 in good health. Some clones in this sample may be carry-over from other donors' samples. Here the CDR3 reads CASSLTGPPYEQYF. The CDR3 DNA sequence: TGTGCCAGCAGTTTGACAGGTCCTCCCTACGAGCAGTACTTC.